The 26 T cell receptor beta chains presented below share a single source sample, sequenced in a study of blood T cell repertoires in COVID-19. This table comes from immunoSEQ multiplex PCR, and its TCRdb copy is limited to in-frame clones, with some not included. The sample records a few hundred thousand clones, approximately 83% being singletons. What was sequenced was PBMCs or T cells enriched from blood (not recorded which). The source of these receptors is a woman in her forties or fifties who had recovered from COVID-19.

The chain is built from TRBV18 and TRBJ2-1; TRBD2 matches at 8 bases. Trimming removed 4 bases from V and 6 bases from J; junction bases left unmatched: 2. The CDR3 consists of 13 residues. From germline, CDR1 is KGHSH and CDR2 LQKENI. CDR3 sequence (DNA): TGTGCCAGCTCACGGGGGACTAGCAATGAGCAGTTCTTC. Amino acids: CASSRGTSNEQFF.

This clone was detected only a few times. The J gene is TRBJ2-5, the V gene TRBV11-1; maybe TRBD1 (6 bases). Germline values: CDR1 SGHAT, CDR2 FQDESV (reference sequence). This CDR3 has 13 amino acids. Trimming removed 4 bases from V and 5 bases from J, with 11 bases in between. The DNA of the CDR3 is TGTGCCAGCAGCTCAGGGGACGCTGAGACCCAGTACTTC. As protein: CASSSGDAETQYF.

The CDR3 coding sequence is TGTGCCAGCAGCGTAGAAGGACAGGGAAAACTGTTTTTT. Residues: CASSVEGQGKLFF. The J gene is TRBJ1-4, the V gene TRBV9; 8 bases are shared with TRBD1. Germline V gives CDR1 SGDLS, CDR2 YYNGEE. CDR3 size: 13 residues. Losses at the gene ends were 0 bases for V and 10 bases for J; bases not matched to a gene: 2.

V is TRBV7-3 and J is TRBJ2-1, with D perhaps matching TRBD2 (5 bases). Germline V gene lookup returns CDR1 SGHTA and CDR2 FQGTGA. V gave up 3 bases and J gave up 10 bases, with 10 bases separating them. The length of the CDR3 is 12 residues. The CDR3 DNA sequence: TGTGCCAGCAGCTTTCTACAGCGGGAGCAGTTCTTC. Amino acids: CASSFLQREQFF.

This clone has only a few counts. The chain combines TRBV23-1 with TRBJ2-5, with D unresolved. TRBV23-1 belongs to the ORF category, with a function that is uncertain. The V and J ends lost 10 bases and 6 bases respectively, with 18 bases between them. This CDR3 is 13 amino acids long. CDR3 bases: TGCGCCATCCTAGTCGGTCGTTGGAAGACCCAGTACTTC. Translation: CAILVGRWKTQYF.

The rearrangement uses TRBV3-1 (or the pseudogene TRBV3-2) and TRBJ1-4; the D is unclear. The CDR3 runs to 12 residues. V lost 5 bases to trimming and J lost 10 bases, with 11 bases between them. The germline CDR1 and CDR2 sequences are LGHDT and YNNKEL (reference sequence). The CDR3 loop is CASSGVRGKLFF. The CDR3 region has the DNA TGTGCCAGCAGCGGAGTCCGGGGAAAACTGTTTTTT.

This sequence joins TRBV19 and TRBJ1-5, with D perhaps TRBD1 (5 bases). Per germline, CDR1 LNHDA and CDR2 SQIVND (reference sequence). There are 15 residues in the CDR3. The ends were cut back, 7 bases at V and 6 bases at J, with 19 bases in the middle. As DNA, the CDR3 is TGTGCCAGTACCGAAGGGGTGGGTAGGGGTCAGCCCCAGCATTTT. This codes for CASTEGVGRGQPQHF.

This clone showed up just a few times. V usage is TRBV7-2 and J usage is TRBJ1-2; D uncertain. Trimming pared 0 bases from V and 4 bases from J, leaving 3 bases between. Germline lookup yields CDR1 SGHTA and CDR2 FQGNSA. This CDR3 is built from 12 residues. The CDR3 is CASSLASYGYTF. CDR3 DNA: TGTGCCAGCAGCTTAGCCAGCTATGGCTACACCTTC.

This chain connects TRBV28 to TRBJ2-7, with a possible D match to TRBD2 (5 bases). This CDR3 is built from 12 residues. Looked up from germline, CDR1 is MDHEN and CDR2 is SYDVKM. V lost 4 bases to trimming and J lost 4 bases, with 8 bases between them. The CDR3 DNA is TGTGCCAGCAGTTCCGGGAAATACGAGCAGTACTTC. Its translation: CASSSGKYEQYF.

This clone was seen a single time. This chain uses TRBV27 with TRBJ2-7; TRBD2 matches at 7 bases. Germline V gene sequence: CDR1 MNHEY, CDR2 SMNVEV (reference sequence). V was clipped by 5 bases and J by 2 bases; unmatched bases: 6. CDR3 length equals 14 residues. The CDR3 here is CASSALGLAYEQYF. The CDR3 bases are TGTGCCAGCAGTGCCCTTGGACTAGCCTACGAGCAGTACTTC.

This sequence joins TRBV29-1 and TRBJ1-3; D is ambiguous. The CDR3 contains 12 residues. Per germline, CDR1 SQVTM and CDR2 ANQGSEA. V lost 2 bases, J lost 2 bases, and 4 bases lay in between. In DNA form, the CDR3 reads TGCAGCGTTGAATCTACTGGAAACACCATATATTTT. This codes for CSVESTGNTIYF.

The rearrangement joins TRBV14 to TRBJ2-5; 11 nucleotides match TRBD2. The CDR3 is made up of 16 amino acids. Germline V CDR1 and CDR2: SGHDN, FVKESK. With 4 bases clipped from V and 5 bases from J, the junction kept 9 bases outside the gene matches. CDR3: CASSPRRTSGQETQYF. The CDR3 nucleotides read TGTGCCAGCAGCCCGAGAAGGACTAGCGGGCAGGAGACCCAGTACTTC. The full variable domain, completed using reference TRBV14 and TRBJ2-5, is EAGVTQFPSHSVIEKGQTVTLRCDPISGHDNLYWYRRVMGKEIKFLLHFVKESKQDESGMPNNRFLAERTGGTYSTLKVQPAELEDSGVYFCASSPRRTSGQETQYFGPGTRLLVL.

The V call is TRBV5-6, the J call TRBJ1-2; maybe TRBD1 (5 bases). Trimming pared 6 bases from V and 4 bases from J, leaving 13 bases between. Per germline, CDR1 SGHDT and CDR2 YYEEEE. The length of the CDR3 is 13 residues. This chain's CDR3 is CASTLGLAYGYTF. In nucleotides, the CDR3 is TGTGCCAGCACCCTGGGGCTTGCCTATGGCTACACCTTC.

The chain has TRBV19 and TRBJ1-4; perhaps TRBD1 as D (6 bases). The V end lost 4 bases, the J end lost 0 bases, and 9 bases lay between the germline ends. This CDR3 contains 15 residues. Per germline, CDR1 LNHDA and CDR2 SQIVND (reference sequence). CDR3 sequence: CASSTGQTTNEKLFF. CDR3 sequence (DNA): TGTGCCAGTAGTACCGGACAGACAACTAATGAAAAACTGTTTTTT.

J is TRBJ1-5 and V is TRBV27; D perhaps matches TRBD1 (5 bases). Germline V gene lookup returns CDR1 MNHEY and CDR2 SMNVEV (reference sequence). V was cut by 3 bases and J by 0 bases, with 12 bases left in between. The CDR3 spans 16 residues. The CDR3 loop is CASSLRGGDSNQPQHF. The CDR3, as DNA: TGTGCCAGCAGTTTGCGGGGGGGTGATAGCAATCAGCCCCAGCATTTT.

The V call is TRBV6-1, the J call TRBJ1-1; maybe TRBD1 (5 bases). CDR1 is MNHNS, CDR2 SASEGT, per germline. This CDR3 has 15 residues. The V gene lost 3 bases and the J gene lost 6 bases, with 17 bases spanning the gap. The CDR3 region has the DNA TGTGCCAGCAGTGATGGGCGGGACGCCAAACCTGAAGCTTTCTTT. This sequence encodes CASSDGRDAKPEAFF.

This chain joins TRBV19 and TRBJ2-7; weak D call: TRBD1 (5 bases). The CDR3 is 14 residues long. Germline V gene sequence: CDR1 LNHDA, CDR2 SQIVND (reference sequence). Between the trimmed V and J ends, which lost 5 bases and 5 bases, there was a span of 16 bases. In nucleotides, the CDR3 is TGTGCCAGTAGTCCCCCCAGGGATCGGAACGAGCAGTACTTC. This codes for CASSPPRDRNEQYF.

The J gene is TRBJ2-3, the V gene TRBV2; D not resolved. V was trimmed by 4 bases and J by 6 bases, leaving 11 bases between them. CDR3 size: 13 residues. The germline CDR1 and CDR2 sequences are SNHLY and FYNNEI. CDR3 DNA sequence: TGTGCCAGCAGTGGAGGCGTATCGGATACGCAGTATTTT. This translates into CASSGGVSDTQYF.

The chain uses TRBV6-1 and TRBJ2-7; D remains ambiguous. The CDR3 is 13 residues long. Germline assignment: CDR1 MNHNS and CDR2 SASEGT. V dropped 2 bases and J dropped 6 bases, with 11 bases sitting between them. The CDR3 region has the DNA TGTGCCAGCAGTGAATCCCCCCCCCGCGAGCAGTACTTC. Protein sequence: CASSESPPREQYF.

This clone showed up just once. The rearrangement links TRBV25-1 to TRBJ2-2, with unresolved D. V lost 2 bases and J 10 bases, leaving 14 bases between the germline ends. Germline-derived CDR1 and CDR2 are MGHDK and SYGVNS. There are 14 residues in the CDR3. CDR3 loop: CASSEVGSLMELFF. CDR3 nucleotides: TGTGCCAGCAGTGAAGTTGGCTCTCTTATGGAGCTGTTTTTT. The variable domain in full, completed from reference TRBV25-1 and TRBJ2-2, reads EADIYQTPRYLVIGTGKKITLECSQTMGHDKMYWYQQDPGMELHLIHYSYGVNSTEKGDLSSESTVSRIRTEHFPLTLESARPSHTSQYLCASSEVGSLMELFFGEGSRLTVL.

The rearrangement uses TRBV27 and TRBJ2-2; 7 nucleotides line up with TRBD2. Germline-derived CDR1 and CDR2 are MNHEY and SMNVEV (reference sequence). J gave up 7 bases and V 2 bases, and 10 bases lay outside the gene matches. CDR3 length: 16 residues. CDR3 loop: CASSLIGGSLGGELFF. DNA of the CDR3: TGTGCCAGCAGTTTAATAGGCGGGAGCCTCGGCGGGGAGCTGTTTTTT.

The rearrangement joins TRBV7-2 to TRBJ1-5; the match to TRBD1 covers 7 bases. Trimming cost V 1 base and J 9 bases; bases outside gene matches: 3. The germline V gene has CDR1 SGHTA and CDR2 FQGNSA. The CDR3 covers 13 residues. The CDR3 bases are TGTGCCAGCAGCTTAGGACAGGGACGGCCCCAGCATTTT. As protein: CASSLGQGRPQHF.

V usage is TRBV29-1 and J usage is TRBJ2-3; D perhaps matches TRBD2 (5 bases). The CDR3 consists of 11 residues. The V gene's germline CDR1 is SQVTM and CDR2 ANQGSEA. Trimming left V 7 bases short and J 6 bases short, with 11 bases between. CDR3 amino acids: CSGLSVDTQYF. In DNA, the CDR3 is TGCAGCGGGCTTAGCGTGGATACGCAGTATTTT.

This rearrangement joins TRBV7-9 to TRBJ2-5, with 7 bases matching TRBD2. Germline CDR1 and CDR2: SEHNR and FQNEAQ (reference sequence). The CDR3 covers 14 residues. With 7 bases clipped from V and 1 base from J, the junction kept 6 bases outside the gene matches. CDR3 loop: CASTLSGTQETQYF. For the CDR3, the DNA is TGTGCCAGCACCCTCAGCGGGACCCAAGAGACCCAGTACTTC. Combining the CDR3 with reference TRBV7-9 and TRBJ2-5 gives the whole variable domain DTGVSQNPRHKITKRGQNVTFRCDPISEHNRLYWYRQTLGQGPEFLTYFQNEAQLEKSRLLSDRFSAERPKGSFSTLEIQRTEQGDSAMYLCASTLSGTQETQYFGPGTRLLVL.

The gene calls are TRBV5-1 and TRBJ2-6; tentatively, D is TRBD1 (5 bases). Germline CDR1 reads SGHRS; CDR2 reads YFSETQ. V lost 3 bases and J 0 bases, leaving 19 bases between the germline ends. The CDR3 consists of 19 residues. The chain's CDR3 is CASSSQTVTPRSGANVLTF. Here the CDR3 DNA reads TGCGCCAGCAGCTCCCAGACAGTGACACCACGCTCTGGGGCCAACGTCCTGACTTTC.

The chain is built from TRBV6-5 and TRBJ1-2; TRBD1 is a possible D gene (6 bases). Germline V gives CDR1 MNHEY, CDR2 SVGAGI. Trimming shortened V by 0 bases and J by 8 bases, and 13 bases separated the two germline ends. The CDR3 runs to 14 residues. CDR3 sequence: CASSYSKGVGGYTF. CDR3 DNA sequence: TGTGCCAGCAGTTACTCGAAGGGGGTGGGCGGCTACACCTTC.